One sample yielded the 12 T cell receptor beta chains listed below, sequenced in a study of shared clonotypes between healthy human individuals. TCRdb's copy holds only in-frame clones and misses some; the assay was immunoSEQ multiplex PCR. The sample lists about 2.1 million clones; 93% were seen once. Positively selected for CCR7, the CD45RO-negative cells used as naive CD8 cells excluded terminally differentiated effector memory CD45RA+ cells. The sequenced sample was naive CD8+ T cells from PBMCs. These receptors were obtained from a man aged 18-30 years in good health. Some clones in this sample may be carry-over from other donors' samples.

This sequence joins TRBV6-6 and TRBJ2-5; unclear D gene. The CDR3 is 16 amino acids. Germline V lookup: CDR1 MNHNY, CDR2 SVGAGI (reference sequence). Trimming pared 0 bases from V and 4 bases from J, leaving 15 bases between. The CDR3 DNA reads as TGTGCCAGCAGTTACTCGATTCTGACCTCTCGAGAGACCCAGTACTTC. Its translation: CASSYSILTSRETQYF.

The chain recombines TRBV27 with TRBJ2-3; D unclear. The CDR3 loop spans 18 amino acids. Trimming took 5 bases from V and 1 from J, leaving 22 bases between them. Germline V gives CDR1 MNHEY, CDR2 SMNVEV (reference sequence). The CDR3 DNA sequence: TGTGCCAGCAGTCCTTATTCTATCGGCGAAAGCGGCACAGATACGCAGTATTTT. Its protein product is CASSPYSIGESGTDTQYF.

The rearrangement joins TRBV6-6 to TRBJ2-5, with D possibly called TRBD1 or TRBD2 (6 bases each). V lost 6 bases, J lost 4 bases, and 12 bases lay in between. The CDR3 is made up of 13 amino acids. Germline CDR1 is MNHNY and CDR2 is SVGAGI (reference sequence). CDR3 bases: TGTGCCAGCAGAGAGGGGGGATCAGAGACCCAGTACTTC. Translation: CASREGGSETQYF.

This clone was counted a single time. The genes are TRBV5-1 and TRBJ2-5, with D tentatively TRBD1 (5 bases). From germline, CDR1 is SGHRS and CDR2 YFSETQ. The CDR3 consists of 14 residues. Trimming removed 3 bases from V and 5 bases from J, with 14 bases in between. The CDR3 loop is CASSSDMFGETQYF. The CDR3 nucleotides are TGCGCCAGCAGCTCGGACATGTTCGGGGAGACCCAGTACTTC.

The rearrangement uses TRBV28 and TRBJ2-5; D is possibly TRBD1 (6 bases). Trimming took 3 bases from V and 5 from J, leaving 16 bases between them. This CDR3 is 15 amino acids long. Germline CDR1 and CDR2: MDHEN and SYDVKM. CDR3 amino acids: CASSFHPTGLETQYF. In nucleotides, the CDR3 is TGTGCCAGCAGTTTCCATCCCACAGGGTTGGAGACCCAGTACTTC.

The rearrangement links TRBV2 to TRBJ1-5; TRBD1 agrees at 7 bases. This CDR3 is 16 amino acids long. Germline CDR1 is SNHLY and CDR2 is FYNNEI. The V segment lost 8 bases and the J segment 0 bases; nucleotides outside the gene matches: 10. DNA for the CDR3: TGTGCCAGCTTAGAAGACAGGGAATTTAGCAATCAGCCCCAGCATTTT. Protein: CASLEDREFSNQPQHF. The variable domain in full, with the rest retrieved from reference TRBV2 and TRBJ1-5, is EPEVTQTPSHQVTQMGQEVILRCVPISNHLYFYWYRQILGQKVEFLVSFYNNEISEKSEIFDDQFSVERPDGSNFTLKIRSTKLEDSAMYFCASLEDREFSNQPQHFGDGTRLSIL.

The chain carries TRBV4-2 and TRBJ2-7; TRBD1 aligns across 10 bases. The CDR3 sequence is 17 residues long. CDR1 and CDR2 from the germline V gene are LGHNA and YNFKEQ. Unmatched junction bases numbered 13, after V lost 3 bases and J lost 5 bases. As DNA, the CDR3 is TGTGCCAGCAGCCACTTTTCCGGGGGACAGGGGTACAACGAGCAGTACTTC. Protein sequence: CASSHFSGGQGYNEQYF.

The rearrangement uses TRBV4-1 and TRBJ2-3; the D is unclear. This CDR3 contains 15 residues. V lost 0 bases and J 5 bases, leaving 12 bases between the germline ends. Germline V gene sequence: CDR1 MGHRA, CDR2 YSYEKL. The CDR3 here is CASSQDGIARDTQYF. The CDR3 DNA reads TGCGCCAGCAGCCAAGATGGCATAGCACGAGATACGCAGTATTTT.

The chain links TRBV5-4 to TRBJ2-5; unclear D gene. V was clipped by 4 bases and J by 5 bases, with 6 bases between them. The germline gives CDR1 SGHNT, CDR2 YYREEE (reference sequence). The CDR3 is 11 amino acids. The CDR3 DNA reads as TGTGCCAGCAGCCACTCTGAGACCCAGTACTTC. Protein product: CASSHSETQYF.

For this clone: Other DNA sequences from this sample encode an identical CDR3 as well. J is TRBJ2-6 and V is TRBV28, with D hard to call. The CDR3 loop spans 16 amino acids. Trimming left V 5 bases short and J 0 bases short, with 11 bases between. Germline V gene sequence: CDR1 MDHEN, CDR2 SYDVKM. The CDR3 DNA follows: TGTGCCAGCAGTCTCACGCCATCCTCTGGGGCCAACGTCCTGACTTTC. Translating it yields CASSLTPSSGANVLTF.

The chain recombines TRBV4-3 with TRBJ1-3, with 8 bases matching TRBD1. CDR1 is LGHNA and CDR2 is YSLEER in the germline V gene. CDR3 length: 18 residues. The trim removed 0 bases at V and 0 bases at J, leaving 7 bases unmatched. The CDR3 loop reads CASSQEWDRLNSGNTIYF. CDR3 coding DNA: TGCGCCAGCAGCCAAGAATGGGACAGGTTGAACTCTGGAAACACCATATATTTT.

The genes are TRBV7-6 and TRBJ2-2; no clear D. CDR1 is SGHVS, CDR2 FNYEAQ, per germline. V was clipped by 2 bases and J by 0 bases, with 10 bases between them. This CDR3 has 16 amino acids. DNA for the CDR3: TGTGCCAGCAGCTTATTTCGGATCACGAACACCGGGGAGCTGTTTTTT. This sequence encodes CASSLFRITNTGELFF.